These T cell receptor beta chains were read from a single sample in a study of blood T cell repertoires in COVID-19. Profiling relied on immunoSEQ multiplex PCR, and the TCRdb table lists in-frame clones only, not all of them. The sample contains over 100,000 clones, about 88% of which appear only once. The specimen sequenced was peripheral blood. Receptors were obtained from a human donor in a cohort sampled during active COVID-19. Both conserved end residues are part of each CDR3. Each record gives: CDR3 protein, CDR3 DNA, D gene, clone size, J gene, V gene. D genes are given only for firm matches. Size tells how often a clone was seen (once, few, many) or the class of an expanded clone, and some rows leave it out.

CASSLDSPNYGYTF	TGTGCCAGCAGCCTCGACAGCCCTAACTATGGCTACACCTTC	.	.	TRBJ1-2	TRBV5-8
CASSVETGEVYGYTF	TGTGCCAGCAGCGTAGAAACGGGAGAAGTCTATGGCTACACCTTC	.	.	TRBJ1-2	TRBV9
CSAILRDSAGGELFF	TGCAGCGCTATACTCCGGGACAGCGCCGGTGGGGAGCTGTTTTTT	TRBD1	.	TRBJ2-2	TRBV29-1
CASSLSTGSGNTIYF	TGTGCCAGCAGCTTGTCGACAGGATCTGGAAACACCATATATTTT	.	few	TRBJ1-3	TRBV5-8
CASRARSRGKLFF	TGTGCCAGCAGGGCCCGGAGTCGCGGAAAACTGTTTTTT	.	.	TRBJ1-4	TRBV27
CASSEIREFGFGQVTAFF	TGCGCCAGCAGTGAGATCAGGGAATTTGGGTTTGGACAAGTGACGGCTTTCTTT	.	few	TRBJ1-1	TRBV10-1
CASSIRAREGLSYNEQFF	TGTGCCAGTAGTATAAGGGCGCGGGAGGGCCTTTCCTACAATGAGCAGTTCTTC	TRBD2	.	TRBJ2-1	TRBV19
CASSLVGDSNQPQHF	TGCGCCAGCAGCTTGGTAGGGGATAGCAATCAGCCCCAGCATTTT	.	.	TRBJ1-5	TRBV5-1
CASSWAGGNGGQPQHF	TGTGCCAGCAGCTGGGCGGGAGGTAACGGAGGCCAGCCCCAGCATTTT	.	.	TRBJ1-5	TRBV7-8
CASSSTGRADNSPLHF	TGCGCCAGCAGCTCTACTGGCAGGGCCGATAATTCACCCCTCCACTTT	.	.	TRBJ1-6	TRBV5-1
CASSLGLSEWETQYF	TGTGCCAGCAGCTTGGGACTCTCCGAGTGGGAGACCCAGTACTTC	.	.	TRBJ2-5	TRBV5-4
CASSTYGVENIQYF	TGTGCCAGCAGCACTTACGGGGTGGAAAACATTCAGTACTTC	.	.	TRBJ2-4	TRBV5-6
CASSDLWTSQETQYF	TGTGCCAGCAGTGACCTCTGGACAAGTCAAGAGACCCAGTACTTC	.	.	TRBJ2-5	TRBV2
CASSIDRARAGELFF	TGTGCCAGTAGTATCGACAGAGCAAGGGCCGGGGAGCTGTTTTTT	.	.	TRBJ2-2	TRBV19
CASCPGVNSYNSPLHF	TGTGCCAGCTGCCCAGGGGTAAACTCCTATAATTCACCCCTCCACTTT	.	.	TRBJ1-6	TRBV27